This T cell receptor beta chain was retrieved from a study of T cell responses to AZD1222 COVID-19 vaccine. Libraries were prepared by immunoSEQ multiplex PCR; TCRdb keeps only in-frame clonotypes and omits some of them. The sample lists some 92,000 clones, more than 75% occurring once. The CDR3 has 15 residues. Germline CDR1 is SGHKS and CDR2 is YYEKEE (reference sequence). The V gene lost 4 bases and the J gene lost 4 bases, with 18 bases spanning the gap. Here the sequenced sample was peripheral blood, taken on day 0 of MenACWY control vaccination. The chain combines TRBV5-5 with TRBJ2-7; D is unresolved. This receptor was taken from an adult in good health. The CDR3: CASSIGVTIQYEQYF. CDR3 in DNA: TGTGCCAGCAGCATTGGGGTCACAATCCAGTACGAGCAGTACTTC.